Below, 2 T cell receptor beta chains from the same sample are listed, as sequenced in a study of cytomegalovirus exposure and HLA in healthy donors. PCR primers comprised 60 Vbeta and 13 Jbeta primers. Some clones are missing from TCRdb's copy, which holds only in-frame ones; the method was immunoSEQ multiplex PCR. The sample carries around 99,000 clones, about 76% recorded once. Sequenced input: PBMCs. Receptors originate from a woman aged 25-40 years in good health and CMV-seronegative.

This clone appeared once. The chain combines TRBV9 with TRBJ2-1; TRBD2 matches at 11 bases. The CDR3 covers 16 residues. Germline values: CDR1 SGDLS, CDR2 YYNGEE. The V gene end was trimmed by 0 bases and the J gene end by 10 bases; junction bases not matched to a gene: 9. The chain's CDR3 is CASSVAIALAGEEQFF. DNA of the CDR3: TGTGCCAGCAGCGTAGCTATCGCACTAGCGGGAGAGGAGCAGTTCTTC.

The chain joins TRBV28 to TRBJ2-7; D unresolved. The CDR3 totals 14 residues. V lost 3 bases and J lost 2, with 11 bases in between. Germline CDR1 is MDHEN and CDR2 is SYDVKM. The CDR3 here is CASSFSNRAYEQYF. In nucleotides, the CDR3 is TGTGCCAGCAGTTTTAGTAACAGAGCCTACGAGCAGTACTTC.